The 20 T cell receptor beta chains listed next were all sequenced from one sample in a study of cytomegalovirus exposure and HLA in healthy donors. The PCR employed 60 Vbeta primers together with 13 Jbeta primers. Clones were sequenced by immunoSEQ multiplex PCR, and TCRdb holds only the in-frame ones, with some missing. The sample includes 150,000 to 180,000 clones, more than 75% of them seen just once. The sequenced sample consisted of PBMCs. The receptors stem from a man aged 25 to 45 in good health and CMV-seropositive.

The chain recombines TRBV5-3 with TRBJ2-7; possibly TRBD2 for D (5 bases). TRBV5-3 is assigned to the ORF class and has an uncertain function. The CDR3 is 14 residues long. With 4 bases removed from V and 6 bases from J, the gap between germline ends came to 17 bases. The CDR3 DNA follows: TGTGCCAGAAGCACCAGTCCGGGGATAGGCGAGCAGTACTTC. As protein: CARSTSPGIGEQYF.

This clone was detected a few times. J is TRBJ2-3 and V is TRBV30; TRBD1 is a possible D gene (5 bases). This CDR3 comprises 12 residues. Germline V gene lookup returns CDR1 GTSNPN and CDR2 SVGIG (reference sequence). The V end lost 2 bases, the J end lost 7 bases, and 10 bases lay between the germline ends. CDR3: CAWSIQAYTQYF. CDR3 bases: TGTGCCTGGAGTATACAGGCCTATACGCAGTATTTT.

The rearrangement uses TRBV10-1 and TRBJ2-3, with D perhaps TRBD2 (5 bases). The CDR3 is made up of 14 amino acids. V was pared by 0 bases and J by 6 bases, with 10 bases between. Looked up from germline, CDR1 is WNHNN and CDR2 is SYGVQD (reference sequence). The DNA for the CDR3 is TGCGCCAGCAGTGAGTCGACGAGGGTGGATACGCAGTATTTT. This sequence encodes CASSESTRVDTQYF.

V and J are TRBV2 and TRBJ1-5; 9 nucleotides match TRBD1. Germline assignment: CDR1 SNHLY and CDR2 FYNNEI. V gave up 7 bases and J gave up 9 bases; unmatched junction bases: 13. The length of the CDR3 is 15 residues. The CDR3 region is CASTPDRGVFRPQHF. The CDR3, as DNA: TGTGCCAGCACCCCGGACAGGGGAGTTTTTAGGCCCCAGCATTTT. The whole variable domain, remainder taken from reference TRBV2 and TRBJ1-5, is EPEVTQTPSHQVTQMGQEVILRCVPISNHLYFYWYRQILGQKVEFLVSFYNNEISEKSEIFDDQFSVERPDGSNFTLKIRSTKLEDSAMYFCASTPDRGVFRPQHFGDGTRLSIL.

The chain couples TRBV5-1 to TRBJ2-7; 8 bases align to TRBD1. The CDR3 is 14 amino acids. V shed 2 bases and J 6 bases; nucleotides not matched to a gene: 7. Germline CDR1 is SGHRS and CDR2 is YFSETQ. In DNA, the CDR3 is TGCGCCAGCAGCTTCGGACAGGGTGAGGGCGAGCAGTACTTC. Encoded protein: CASSFGQGEGEQYF.

The genes are TRBV18 and TRBJ2-5; 13 bases map to TRBD2. V shed 6 bases, J shed 3 bases, and the junction held 10 bases outside the gene matches. From germline, CDR1 is KGHSH and CDR2 LQKENI. The CDR3 extends over 17 amino acids. The CDR3 region is CASSRGTSGVLEETQYF. In DNA, the CDR3 is TGTGCCAGCTCCCGAGGGACTAGCGGGGTTTTGGAAGAGACCCAGTACTTC.

The rearrangement uses TRBV28 and TRBJ2-2; D may be TRBD1 (6 bases). V lost 0 bases to trimming and J lost 0 bases, with 14 bases between them. The CDR3 extends over 18 amino acids. In germline, CDR1 is MDHEN, CDR2 SYDVKM. CDR3 region: CASSLWVWTATNTGELFF. CDR3 in DNA: TGTGCCAGCAGTTTATGGGTATGGACAGCAACGAACACCGGGGAGCTGTTTTTT. Together with reference TRBV28 and TRBJ2-2, the CDR3 gives the full variable domain: DVKVTQSSRYLVKRTGEKVFLECVQDMDHENMFWYRQDPGLGLRLIYFSYDVKMKEKGDIPEGYSVSREKKERFSLILESASTNQTSMYLCASSLWVWTATNTGELFFGEGSRLTVL.

The chain couples TRBV7-8 to TRBJ2-7; D perhaps matches TRBD2 (5 bases). V gave up 5 bases and J gave up 3 bases, with 20 bases separating them. CDR3 size: 16 residues. CDR1 SGHVS and CDR2 FQNEAQ come from the germline V gene. CDR3: CASSTLSLRGGYEQYF. CDR3 DNA: TGTGCCAGCAGCACCCTCTCTCTTCGTGGAGGCTACGAGCAGTACTTC.

For the CDR3, the DNA is TGTGCCAGCAGGGCCGGACAGGGTCTCAATCAGCCCCAGCATTTT. This encodes CASRAGQGLNQPQHF. The chain uses TRBV2 and TRBJ1-5; 8 bases are a match to TRBD1. This CDR3 contains 15 residues. Trimming took 6 bases from V and 3 from J; bases not matched to a gene: 7. From germline, CDR1 is SNHLY and CDR2 FYNNEI.

As DNA, the CDR3 is TGCAGCGTAATCAAACTAGCGGGAGCTAACAATGAGCAGTTCTTC. Translating it yields CSVIKLAGANNEQFF. The chain recombines TRBV29-1 with TRBJ2-1; the match to TRBD2 covers 11 bases. The germline V gene encodes CDR1 SQVTM and CDR2 ANQGSEA. The CDR3 is 15 residues long. Germline trimming cut 6 bases from V and 5 bases from J; bases unmatched to any gene: 9.

The V and J genes are TRBV15 and TRBJ1-1; 7 positions match TRBD1. The V gene end was trimmed by 5 bases and the J gene end by 1 base; junction bases not matched to a gene: 7. There are 15 residues in the CDR3. Per germline, CDR1 LNHNV and CDR2 YYDKDF (reference sequence). This CDR3 is CATSGYRDRNTEAFF. As DNA, the CDR3 is TGTGCCACCAGCGGCTACCGGGACAGGAACACTGAAGCTTTCTTT.

This chain connects TRBV30 to TRBJ1-2; TRBD1 is a possible D gene (5 bases). There are 11 residues in the CDR3. Germline values: CDR1 GTSNPN, CDR2 SVGIG (reference sequence). Deletions cut 4 bases from V and 8 bases from J, with 11 bases between. Here the CDR3 DNA reads TGTGCCTGGAATGGAGGGGCCGGCTACACCTTC. It specifies CAWNGGAGYTF. The full variable domain, in which reference TRBV30 and TRBJ1-2 provide the parts outside the CDR3, is SQTIHQWPATLVQPVGSPLSLECTVEGTSNPNLYWYRQAAGRGLQLLFYSVGIGQISSEVPQNLSASRPQDRQFILSSKKLLLSDSGFYLCAWNGGAGYTFGSGTRLTVV.

This rearrangement joins TRBV5-1 to TRBJ2-2, with TRBD2 matching over 12 bases. Germline values: CDR1 SGHRS, CDR2 YFSETQ. V shed 0 bases and J 0 bases; nucleotides not matched to a gene: 0. This CDR3 is built from 17 residues. The CDR3 bases are TGCGCCAGCAGCTTGGGGACTAGCGGGGCGAACACCGGGGAGCTGTTTTTT. Translating gives CASSLGTSGANTGELFF.

The chain uses TRBV15 and TRBJ1-1; D is undetermined. The CDR3 consists of 15 residues. V was pared by 7 bases and J by 5 bases, with 20 bases between. CDR1 and CDR2 from the germline V gene are LNHNV and YYDKDF (reference sequence). The CDR3 DNA reads as TGTGCCACCACTATTTACGTGGGAGTAGAGACTGAAGCTTTCTTT. Its translation is CATTIYVGVETEAFF.

The chain couples TRBV7-2 to TRBJ2-5; the match to TRBD2 covers 8 bases. The V gene end was trimmed by 1 base and the J gene end by 2 bases; junction bases not matched to a gene: 3. Germline CDR1 SGHTA, CDR2 FQGNSA. The CDR3 loop spans 15 amino acids. CDR3 bases: TGTGCCAGCAGCTTAGGCGGGGGGCCTCAAGAGACCCAGTACTTC. As protein: CASSLGGGPQETQYF.

For the CDR3, the DNA is TGTGCCAGCAGCCACCGACAGGGTTTCACCGGGGAGCTGTTTTTT. It is translated as CASSHRQGFTGELFF. The V gene is TRBV7-2, the J gene TRBJ2-2, with 7 bases that match TRBD1. The CDR3 is 15 amino acids. Per germline, CDR1 SGHTA and CDR2 FQGNSA. The V gene end was trimmed by 5 bases and the J gene end by 4 bases; junction bases not matched to a gene: 7.

V usage is TRBV14 and J usage is TRBJ2-7, with 11 bases fitting TRBD1. J was trimmed by 5 bases and V by 1 base; bases with no gene match: 4. This CDR3 is built from 15 residues. Germline CDR1 is SGHDN and CDR2 is FVKESK. The DNA for the CDR3 is TGTGCCAGCAGCCAAGTATCGGGACAGGGGGACGAGCAGTACTTC. This sequence encodes CASSQVSGQGDEQYF.

This chain joins TRBV29-1 and TRBJ1-2; TRBD1 agrees at 7 bases. V trimming: 0 bases; J trimming: 0 bases; junction bases outside the gene matches: 4. CDR1 SQVTM and CDR2 ANQGSEA come from the germline V gene. The CDR3 covers 15 residues. The CDR3 nucleotides read TGCAGCGTTGAAGACCAGGGGACAGCTAACTATGGCTACACCTTC. Protein: CSVEDQGTANYGYTF.

This clone was seen more than once but under ten times. The chain recombines TRBV5-8 with TRBJ1-5, with D possibly being TRBD1 (5 bases). Germline-derived CDR1 and CDR2 are SGHTS and YDEGEE. CDR3 length: 15 amino acids. V gave up 0 bases and J gave up 11 bases, with 18 bases separating them. CDR3 amino acids: CASSLGAGLQDSQHF. The CDR3 nucleotides are TGTGCCAGCAGCTTGGGAGCGGGACTCCAGGATTCCCAGCATTTT.

The rearrangement uses TRBV2 and TRBJ1-5; 7 bases are a match to TRBD1. The germline V gene has CDR1 SNHLY and CDR2 FYNNEI. CDR3 length equals 14 residues. V lost 5 bases, J lost 6 bases, and 7 bases stayed unmatched. The CDR3, as DNA: TGTGCCAGCAGTCCTACGACAGGGCCTCAGCCCCAGCATTTT. Residues: CASSPTTGPQPQHF.